This T cell receptor beta chain appears in the sequencing data of a study of CXCR3-negative and CXCR3-positive naive CD8 T cells. Overall study results and limits: Fresh PBMCs served for most assays, and CXCR3 expression fell partially after cryopreservation. Higher TRB CDR3 hydrophobicity marked CXCR3-positive naive cells relative to CXCR3-negative naive cells. Comparably high diversity marked both naive subsets, whereas memory CD8+ cells had much lower diversity.

The authors prepared UMI-labeled TRB cDNA libraries by 5' RACE. For each CDR3 protein, TCRdb gives one entry from its re-call of the 5' RACE reads, without DNA. The sample table includes thousands of distinct CDR3 sequences. This CDR3 comprises 15 residues. Each CD8+ T cell subset was sorted in triplicate, 250,000 to 300,000 cells each. Concerning this clonotype: What it binds is not known.

The receptor was isolated from a human donor in good health. Some clones in this sample may be carry-over from other donors' samples. The sequenced sample consisted of naive CXCR3+ CD8+ T cells from blood. Described subset: CD45RO-CCR7+CD27+CD95- naive CD8+ T cells expressing CXCR3 (TNR3+). The chain combines TRBV21-1 with TRBJ2-5; the D call of TRBD1 rests on TCRdb alone, since no DNA is present to check it. TRBV21-1 is a listed pseudogene. CDR3 sequence reads: CASSKAGTGQETQYF.